The 18 T cell receptor beta chains below were found in one sample sequenced in a study of T cell changes during pregnancy in multiple sclerosis. The method was immunoSEQ multiplex PCR; TCRdb's version includes in-frame clones alone and lacks a portion of them. The sample comprises over 80,000 clones, about nine tenths of which are singletons, and under 0.8% rests with the top ten. The source was peripheral blood, collected in the second trimester of pregnancy. The receptors were gathered from a female donor in good health, enrolled as a control in a pregnancy study.

The count of this clone is one. J is TRBJ2-1 and V is TRBV5-1, with 12 bases fitting TRBD2. Germline assignment: CDR1 SGHRS and CDR2 YFSETQ. The CDR3 totals 17 residues. Losses at the gene ends were 0 bases for V and 6 bases for J; bases not matched to a gene: 7. CDR3 bases: TGCGCCAGCAGCTTGGGGACTAGCGGGGTCATCAGCAATGAGCAGTTCTTC. It translates to CASSLGTSGVISNEQFF. Full variable domain (rest looked up from reference TRBV5-1 and TRBJ2-1): KAGVTQTPRYLIKTRGQQVTLSCSPISGHRSVSWYQQTPGQGLQFLFEYFSETQRNKGNFPGRFSGRQFSNSRSEMNVSTLELGDSALYLCASSLGTSGVISNEQFFGPGTRLTVL.

The chain combines TRBV29-1 with TRBJ1-1; D is perhaps TRBD1 (6 bases). The germline gives CDR1 SQVTM, CDR2 ANQGSEA. The length of the CDR3 is 13 residues. Trimming shortened V by 8 bases and J by 1 base, and 14 bases separated the two germline ends. This CDR3 reads CSLRGGRNTEAFF. The CDR3 DNA reads as TGCAGCCTCAGGGGCGGGCGGAACACTGAAGCTTTCTTT.

The rearrangement joins TRBV4-3 to TRBJ2-3; TRBD2 agrees at 7 bases. J gave up 5 bases and V 0 bases, and 11 bases lay outside the gene matches. The CDR3 totals 17 residues. Per germline, CDR1 LGHNA and CDR2 YSLEER. This chain's CDR3 is CASSQELAGVPEDTQYF. DNA of the CDR3: TGCGCCAGCAGCCAAGAACTGGCGGGAGTCCCGGAAGATACGCAGTATTTT.

This chain links TRBV28 with TRBJ1-3; D remains ambiguous. The CDR3 has 16 residues. Germline V gene lookup returns CDR1 MDHEN and CDR2 SYDVKM. With 3 bases removed from V and 4 bases from J, the gap between germline ends came to 16 bases. The CDR3 DNA follows: TGTGCCAGCAGTTTCCACAGAAGCTCTCTGGGAAACACCATATATTTT. Translation: CASSFHRSSLGNTIYF. Variable domain in full (rest from reference TRBV28 and TRBJ1-3): DVKVTQSSRYLVKRTGEKVFLECVQDMDHENMFWYRQDPGLGLRLIYFSYDVKMKEKGDIPEGYSVSREKKERFSLILESASTNQTSMYLCASSFHRSSLGNTIYFGEGSWLTVV.

The CDR3 DNA reads as TGTGCCACCAGCAGTAGGGGAACCTACAATGAGCAGTTCTTC. Translated: CATSSRGTYNEQFF. The rearrangement links TRBV15 to TRBJ2-1, with D tentatively TRBD1 (5 bases). V gave up 3 bases and J gave up 2 bases, with 8 bases separating them. Germline V CDR1 and CDR2: LNHNV, YYDKDF (reference sequence). CDR3 length: 14 amino acids.

The CDR3 region is CASSFDGGRAYEQYF. The CDR3, as DNA: TGTGCCAGCAGCTTCGACGGAGGTCGGGCCTACGAGCAGTACTTC. This rearrangement joins TRBV7-2 to TRBJ2-7; tentatively, D is TRBD2 (5 bases). The CDR3 covers 15 residues. Trimming cost V 3 bases and J 2 bases, with 14 bases left between them. Germline values: CDR1 SGHTA, CDR2 FQGNSA.

The chain is built from TRBV11-2 and TRBJ2-5; 7 nucleotides line up with TRBD1. Germline CDR1 and CDR2: SGHAT and FQNNGV. V lost 2 bases and J lost 5; bases outside the gene matches: 2. This CDR3 has 13 residues. As DNA, the CDR3 is TGTGCCAGCAGCTTATACAGGGGCGAGACCCAGTACTTC. Its protein product is CASSLYRGETQYF.

This chain's CDR3 is CASSLGPSGAYNEQFF. CDR3 bases: TGTGCCAGCAGTTTAGGCCCGAGCGGCGCGTACAATGAGCAGTTCTTC. This rearrangement joins TRBV27 to TRBJ2-1, with a weak D call TRBD2 (5 bases). The V and J ends lost 2 bases and 4 bases respectively, with 15 bases between them. The CDR3 is made up of 16 amino acids. Germline V gives CDR1 MNHEY, CDR2 SMNVEV (reference sequence).

The rearrangement joins TRBV30 to TRBJ2-2; 11 bases are a match to TRBD2. The CDR3 has 17 residues. Germline V gene data show CDR1 as GTSNPN and CDR2 as SVGIG (reference sequence). V lost 6 bases and J lost 0; bases outside the gene matches: 9. In DNA, the CDR3 is TGTGCCTGCCCGGGACTAGCGGCCCCGGCGAACACCGGGGAGCTGTTTTTT. Translation gives CACPGLAAPANTGELFF.

The chain is built from TRBV9 and TRBJ2-3, with D perhaps matching TRBD2 (7 bases). CDR1 SGDLS and CDR2 YYNGEE come from the germline V gene. V was clipped by 3 bases and J by 6 bases, with 14 bases between them. The CDR3 extends over 14 amino acids. The CDR3 nucleotides read TGTGCCAGCAGCGGCCGGGGGGCGTCGGATACGCAGTATTTT. Amino acids: CASSGRGASDTQYF.

V usage is TRBV5-4 and J usage is TRBJ2-4, with TRBD2 identical over 9 bases. V lost 4 bases, J lost 2 bases, and 10 bases stayed unmatched. The V gene's germline CDR1 is SGHNT and CDR2 YYREEE (reference sequence). The length of the CDR3 is 17 residues. The CDR3 loop reads CASSPGGGGAPKNIQYF. Written as DNA, the CDR3 is TGTGCCAGCAGCCCCGGGGGCGGGGGGGCACCCAAAAACATTCAGTACTTC.

Remarks on this clone: A read error may account for a junction end that differs from germline. This same CDR3 is encoded by further DNA sequences in the sample. The genes are TRBV18 and TRBJ1-2, with D unresolved. This CDR3 is built from 15 residues. The V gene's germline CDR1 is KGHSH and CDR2 LQKENI. The CDR3 bases are TGTGCCAGCTCACCCGTTGGAGACCATAACTATGGTTACACCTTC. It yields the protein CASSPVGDHNYGYTF.

The V and J genes are TRBV6-6 and TRBJ1-2, with no clear D. CDR1 is MNHNY and CDR2 is SVGAGI in the germline V gene (reference sequence). V was shortened by 7 bases and J by 6 bases, with 15 bases between the two germline ends. CDR3 size: 13 residues. The CDR3 sequence is CASTWTLGDGYTF. As DNA, the CDR3 is TGTGCCAGCACCTGGACCCTCGGGGATGGCTACACCTTC.

This sequence joins TRBV6-1 and TRBJ1-2; D unresolved. From germline, CDR1 is MNHNS and CDR2 SASEGT. V was trimmed by 6 bases and J by 2 bases, leaving 16 bases between them. The CDR3 is made up of 15 amino acids. CDR3 sequence: CASSGGGNLNYGYTF. CDR3 in DNA: TGTGCCAGCAGCGGTGGCGGGAACTTAAACTATGGCTACACCTTC.

V gene TRBV29-1 combines with J gene TRBJ2-1; possible D gene TRBD1, 6 bases. Trimming took 7 bases from V and 10 from J, leaving 8 bases between them. This CDR3 is built from 9 residues. Germline V gene lookup returns CDR1 SQVTM and CDR2 ANQGSEA. This CDR3 is CSAGTEQFF. The CDR3 bases are TGCAGCGCCGGGACAGAGCAGTTCTTC.

The chain employs TRBV15 and TRBJ2-2; TRBD2 is a possible D gene (5 bases). Germline V CDR1 and CDR2: LNHNV, YYDKDF (reference sequence). The CDR3 spans 12 residues. Trimming stripped 6 bases from V and 7 bases from J, with 9 bases between. The CDR3: CATRDSGGELFF. CDR3 DNA sequence: TGTGCCACCAGGGACTCCGGCGGGGAGCTGTTTTTT.

The CDR3 loop reads CAITSNGREQFF. The CDR3 coding sequence is TGTGCCATCACCTCAAACGGTCGGGAGCAGTTCTTC. The chain links TRBV10-3 to TRBJ2-1; D not resolved. V was shortened by 7 bases and J by 10 bases, with 14 bases between the two germline ends. From germline, CDR1 is ENHRY and CDR2 SYGVKD. The CDR3 contains 12 residues.

CDR3 sequence: CASSFALLDRERGYTF. CDR3 bases: TGTGCCAGCAGCTTTGCCCTTCTTGACAGGGAGCGGGGCTACACCTTC. The rearrangement joins TRBV7-2 to TRBJ1-2, with TRBD1 matching 7 bases. CDR3 length equals 16 residues. V was clipped by 3 bases and J by 8 bases; unmatched bases: 15. Germline CDR1 is SGHTA and CDR2 is FQGNSA.